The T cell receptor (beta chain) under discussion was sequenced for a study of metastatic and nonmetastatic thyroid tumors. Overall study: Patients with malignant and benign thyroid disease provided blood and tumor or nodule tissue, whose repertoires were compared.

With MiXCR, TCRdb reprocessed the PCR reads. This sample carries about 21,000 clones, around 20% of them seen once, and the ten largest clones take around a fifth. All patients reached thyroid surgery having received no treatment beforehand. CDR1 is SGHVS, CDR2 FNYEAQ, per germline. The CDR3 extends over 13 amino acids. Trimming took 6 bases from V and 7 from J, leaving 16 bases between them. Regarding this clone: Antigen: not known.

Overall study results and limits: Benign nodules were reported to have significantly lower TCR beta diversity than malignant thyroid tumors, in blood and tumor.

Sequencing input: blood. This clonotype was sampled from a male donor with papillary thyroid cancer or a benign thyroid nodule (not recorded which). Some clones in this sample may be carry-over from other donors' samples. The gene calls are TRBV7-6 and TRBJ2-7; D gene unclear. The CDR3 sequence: CASSSCPRLEQYF. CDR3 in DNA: TGTGCCAGCAGTTCGTGCCCTCGTTTGGAGCAGTACTTC.